The 8 T cell receptor beta chains in this list originate from one sample, sequenced in a study of blood T cells in healthy people across ages. Alongside a J-beta primer mix, a sample-barcoded 5' primer served in a second PCR lasting about 7 to 11 cycles. One entry per CDR3 protein results from TCRdb running MiXCR on the 5' RACE reads. Seen here are 1.5 million to 2 million distinct CDR3 sequences, about two fifths observed once, and the top ten hold 23%. Sequencing was carried out using blood. These receptors all come from a human donor in good health.

The chain has TRBV7-2 and TRBJ1-2; TRBD1 matches 10 bases. This CDR3 contains 16 residues. CDR1 is SGHTA, CDR2 FQGNSA, per germline. V was clipped by 0 bases and J by 9 bases; unmatched bases: 10. The CDR3 nucleotides are TGTGCCAGCAGCTTAGCGGGACAGGGGATTCTATGGAGCTACACCTTC. It is translated as CASSLAGQGILWSYTF.

This clonotype was counted ten times or more. The rearrangement joins TRBV29-1 to TRBJ2-3; TRBD1 is a possible D gene (6 bases). V lost 8 bases and J 2 bases, leaving 23 bases between the germline ends. Germline loops: CDR1 SQVTM, CDR2 ANQGSEA. The CDR3 loop spans 16 amino acids. The CDR3 DNA is TGCAGCTCGGGGAGAGGACAGACGTCTCCCACAGATACGCAGTATTTT. It encodes CSSGRGQTSPTDTQYF.

The chain is built from TRBV9 and TRBJ1-2; unclear D gene. Germline V CDR1 and CDR2: SGDLS, YYNGEE. This CDR3 contains 13 residues. Deletions cut 1 base from V and 8 bases from J, with 12 bases between. CDR3: CASSVYGPTGYTF. CDR3 DNA sequence: TGTGCCAGCAGCGTATATGGTCCCACCGGCTACACCTTC.

This chain links TRBV2 with TRBJ2-7; a weak D match, TRBD1 (6 bases). Germline V CDR1 and CDR2: SNHLY, FYNNEI. The CDR3 runs to 14 residues. V was pared by 3 bases and J by 2 bases, with 11 bases between. CDR3 bases: TGTGCCAGCAGTGATGTGGGGGCAGCCTACGAGCAGTACTTC. This encodes CASSDVGAAYEQYF.

This clonotype has only a few counts. CDR3 nucleotides: TGTGCCAGCCTGCTCGGGGCTAGCGGGGGAAAGGAGACCCAGTACTTC. Its translation is CASLLGASGGKETQYF. V usage is TRBV28 and J usage is TRBJ2-5; the match to TRBD2 covers 10 bases. From germline, CDR1 is MDHEN and CDR2 SYDVKM. With V trimmed by 8 bases and J by 5 bases, 14 bases remained unmatched. The CDR3 is 16 amino acids. Supplemented by reference TRBV28 and TRBJ2-5, the full variable domain reads DVKVTQSSRYLVKRTGEKVFLECVQDMDHENMFWYRQDPGLGLRLIYFSYDVKMKEKGDIPEGYSVSREKKERFSLILESASTNQTSMYLCASLLGASGGKETQYFGPGTRLLVL.

V is TRBV7-2 and J is TRBJ2-3; TRBD2 agrees at 10 bases. Germline V gene lookup returns CDR1 SGHTA and CDR2 FQGNSA. The V gene end was trimmed by 2 bases and the J gene end by 4 bases; junction bases not matched to a gene: 6. The CDR3 totals 16 residues. The DNA of the CDR3 is TGTGCCAGCAGCTTACCTGGACTAGCGGTGTCAGATACGCAGTATTTT. The encoded protein is CASSLPGLAVSDTQYF.

This chain joins TRBV29-1 and TRBJ2-1; D is possibly TRBD2 (6 bases). Per the germline V gene, CDR1 is SQVTM and CDR2 is ANQGSEA. The CDR3 length is 15 residues. Trimming left V 3 bases short and J 0 bases short, with 12 bases between. CDR3 amino acids: CSVEGGPFSYNEQFF. The CDR3 DNA reads as TGCAGCGTTGAGGGGGGACCTTTCTCCTACAATGAGCAGTTCTTC.

V gene TRBV9 combines with J gene TRBJ2-1; TRBD2 aligns across 10 bases. V gave up 3 bases and J gave up 7 bases; unmatched junction bases: 7. The germline V gene encodes CDR1 SGDLS and CDR2 YYNGEE. The CDR3 length is 15 residues. The CDR3 DNA follows: TGTGCCAGCAGCGCCCAGCGGGGGGGAAGGAATGAGCAGTTCTTC. Translation: CASSAQRGGRNEQFF.